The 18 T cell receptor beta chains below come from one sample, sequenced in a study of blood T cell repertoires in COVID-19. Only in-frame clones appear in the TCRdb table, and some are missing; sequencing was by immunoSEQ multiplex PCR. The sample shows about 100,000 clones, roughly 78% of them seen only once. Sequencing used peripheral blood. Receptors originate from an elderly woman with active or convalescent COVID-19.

CDR3 coding DNA: TGTGCCAGCAGCAAAGGCGAGGGAGATGGCTACACCTTC. It specifies CASSKGEGDGYTF. The V call is TRBV7-9, the J call TRBJ1-2; D gene unclear. The CDR3 is made up of 13 amino acids. V was clipped by 5 bases and J by 6 bases, with 13 bases between them. Germline CDR1 reads SEHNR; CDR2 reads FQNEAQ (reference sequence).

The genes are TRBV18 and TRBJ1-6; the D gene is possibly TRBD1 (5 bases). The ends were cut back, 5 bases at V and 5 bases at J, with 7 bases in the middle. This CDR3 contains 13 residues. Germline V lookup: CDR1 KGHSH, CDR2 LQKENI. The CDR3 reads CASSGGNNSPLHF. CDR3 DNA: TGTGCCAGCTCAGGGGGGAATAATTCACCCCTCCACTTT.

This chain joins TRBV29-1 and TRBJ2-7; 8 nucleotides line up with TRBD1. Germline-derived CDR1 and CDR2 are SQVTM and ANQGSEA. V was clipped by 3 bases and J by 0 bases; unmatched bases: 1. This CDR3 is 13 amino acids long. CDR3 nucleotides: TGCAGCGTTGACGGGACAGGCTCCTACGAGCAGTACTTC. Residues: CSVDGTGSYEQYF.

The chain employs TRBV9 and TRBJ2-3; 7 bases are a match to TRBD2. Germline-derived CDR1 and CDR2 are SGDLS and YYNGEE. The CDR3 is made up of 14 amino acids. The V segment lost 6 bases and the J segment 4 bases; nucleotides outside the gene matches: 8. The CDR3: CASTNRLAADTQYF. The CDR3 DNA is TGTGCCAGCACTAATCGACTAGCAGCAGATACGCAGTATTTT.

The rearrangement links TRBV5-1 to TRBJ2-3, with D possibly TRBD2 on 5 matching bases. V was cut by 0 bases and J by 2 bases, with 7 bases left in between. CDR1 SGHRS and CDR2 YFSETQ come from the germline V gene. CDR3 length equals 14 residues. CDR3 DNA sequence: TGCGCCAGCAGCTTGGCGGGAACCACAGATACGCAGTATTTT. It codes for CASSLAGTTDTQYF.

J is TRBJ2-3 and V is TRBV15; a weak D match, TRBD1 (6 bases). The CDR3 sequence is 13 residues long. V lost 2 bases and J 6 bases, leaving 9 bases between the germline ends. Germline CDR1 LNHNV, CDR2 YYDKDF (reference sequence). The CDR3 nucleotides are TGTGCCACCAGCAGATACAGGGCGGATACGCAGTATTTT. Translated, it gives CATSRYRADTQYF.

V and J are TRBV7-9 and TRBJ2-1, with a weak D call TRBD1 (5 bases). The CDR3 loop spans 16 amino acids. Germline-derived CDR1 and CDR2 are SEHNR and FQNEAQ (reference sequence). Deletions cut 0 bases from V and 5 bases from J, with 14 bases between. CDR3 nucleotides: TGTGCCAGCAGCTTAGCGGGTAGCAGGGTCAACAATGAGCAGTTCTTC. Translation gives CASSLAGSRVNNEQFF.

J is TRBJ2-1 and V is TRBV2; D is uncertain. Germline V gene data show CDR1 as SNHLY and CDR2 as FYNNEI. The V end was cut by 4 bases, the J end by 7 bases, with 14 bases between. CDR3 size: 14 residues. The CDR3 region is CASSVAPSSNEQFF. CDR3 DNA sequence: TGTGCCAGCAGTGTGGCTCCTAGTTCGAATGAGCAGTTCTTC.

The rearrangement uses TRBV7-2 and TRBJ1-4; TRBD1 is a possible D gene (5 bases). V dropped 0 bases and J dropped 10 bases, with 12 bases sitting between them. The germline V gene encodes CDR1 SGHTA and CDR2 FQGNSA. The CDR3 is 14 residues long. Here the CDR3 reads CASSLAGGGGKLFF. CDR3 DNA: TGTGCCAGCAGCTTAGCCGGTGGGGGGGGAAAACTGTTTTTT.

The CDR3 reads CASSVFSSTDTQYF. Here the CDR3 DNA reads TGTGCCAGCAGCGTATTTAGCAGCACAGATACGCAGTATTTT. This chain joins TRBV9 and TRBJ2-3; no clear D gene. This CDR3 contains 14 residues. Trimming left V 1 base short and J 0 bases short, with 6 bases between. Germline V lookup: CDR1 SGDLS, CDR2 YYNGEE.

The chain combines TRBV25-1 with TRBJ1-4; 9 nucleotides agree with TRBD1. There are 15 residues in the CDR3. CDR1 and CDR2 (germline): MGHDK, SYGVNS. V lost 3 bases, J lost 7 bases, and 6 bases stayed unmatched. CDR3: CASSDPGQGGEKLFF. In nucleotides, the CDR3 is TGTGCCAGCAGTGACCCGGGACAGGGAGGTGAAAAACTGTTTTTT.

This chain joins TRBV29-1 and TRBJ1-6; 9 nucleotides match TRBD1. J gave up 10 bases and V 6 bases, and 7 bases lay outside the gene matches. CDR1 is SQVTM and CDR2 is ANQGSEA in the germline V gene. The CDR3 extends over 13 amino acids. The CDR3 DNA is TGCAGCGTCCTGGACAGGGGAGACTCACCCCTCCACTTT. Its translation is CSVLDRGDSPLHF.

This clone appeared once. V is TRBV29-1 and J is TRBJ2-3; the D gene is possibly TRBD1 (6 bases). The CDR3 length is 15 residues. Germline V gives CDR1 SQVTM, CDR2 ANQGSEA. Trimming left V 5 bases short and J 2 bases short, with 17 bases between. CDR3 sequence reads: CSVSPGTRATDTQYF. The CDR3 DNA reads TGCAGCGTTAGCCCCGGGACAAGAGCCACAGATACGCAGTATTTT.

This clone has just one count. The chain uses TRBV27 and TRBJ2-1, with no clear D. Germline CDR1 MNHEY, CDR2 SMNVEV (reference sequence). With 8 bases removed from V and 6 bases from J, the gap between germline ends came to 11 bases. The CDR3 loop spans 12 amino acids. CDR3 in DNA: TGTGCCAGCGGCTCAATTGGCAATGAGCAGTTCTTC. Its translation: CASGSIGNEQFF.

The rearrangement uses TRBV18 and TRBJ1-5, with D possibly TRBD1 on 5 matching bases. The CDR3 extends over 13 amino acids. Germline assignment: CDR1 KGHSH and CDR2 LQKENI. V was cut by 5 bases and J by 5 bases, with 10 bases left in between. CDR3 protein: CASSETEYQPQHF. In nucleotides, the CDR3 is TGTGCCAGCTCAGAGACAGAATATCAGCCCCAGCATTTT.

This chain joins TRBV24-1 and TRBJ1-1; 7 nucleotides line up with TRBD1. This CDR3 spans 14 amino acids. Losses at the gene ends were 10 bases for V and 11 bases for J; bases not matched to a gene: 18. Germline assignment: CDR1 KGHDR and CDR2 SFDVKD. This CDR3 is CATSDRVGVEGAFF. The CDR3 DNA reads TGTGCCACTTCCGACAGGGTCGGAGTAGAGGGGGCTTTCTTT.

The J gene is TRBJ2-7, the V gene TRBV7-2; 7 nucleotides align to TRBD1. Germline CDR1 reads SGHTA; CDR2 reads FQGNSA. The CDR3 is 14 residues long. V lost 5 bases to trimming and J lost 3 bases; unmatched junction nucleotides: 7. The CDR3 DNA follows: TGTGCCAGCAGCCCCACCCGGGACAGCTACGAGCAGTACTTC. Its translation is CASSPTRDSYEQYF. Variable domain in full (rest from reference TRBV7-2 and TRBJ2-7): GAGVSQSPSNKVTEKGKDVELRCDPISGHTALYWYRQSLGQGLEFLIYFQGNSAPDKSGLPSDRFSAERTGGSVSTLTIQRTQQEDSAVYLCASSPTRDSYEQYFGPGTRLTVT.

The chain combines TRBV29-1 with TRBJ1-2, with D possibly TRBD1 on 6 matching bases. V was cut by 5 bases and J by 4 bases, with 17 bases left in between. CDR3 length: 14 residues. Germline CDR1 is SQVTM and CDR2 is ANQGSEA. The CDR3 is CSVTPPQGLYGYTF. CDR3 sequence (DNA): TGCAGCGTTACCCCTCCGCAGGGGCTCTATGGCTACACCTTC.